The present T cell receptor (beta chain) was sequenced within a study of blood T cells in healthy people across ages. Primers used in a second PCR of about 6 to 11 cycles were a sample-barcoded 5' primer and a J-beta primer mix. TCRdb reanalysed the 5' RACE reads using MiXCR and keeps one entry per CDR3 protein. The top ten clones hold roughly 23% of a sample with around 2 million distinct CDR3 sequences, roughly two fifths of them seen once. Trimming removed 0 bases from V and 4 bases from J; junction bases left unmatched: 5. The germline CDR1 and CDR2 sequences are SGHRS and YFSETQ. The CDR3 is 15 residues long. Caucasian individuals from Russia who were healthy and aged roughly 6 to 95 acted as donors.

The chain links TRBV5-1 to TRBJ1-1; 8 nucleotides align to TRBD1. This sequence was found in a human donor in good health. Material: blood. For the CDR3, the DNA is TGCGCCAGCAGCTTGGCCGGACAGGGTAGCACTGAAGCTTTCTTT. This translates into CASSLAGQGSTEAFF.